Shown below are 26 T cell receptor beta chains from a single sample sequenced in a study of cytomegalovirus exposure and HLA in healthy donors. Sequenced by immunoSEQ multiplex PCR; TCRdb stores in-frame clones only, minus some. The sample includes approximately 130,000 clones, 85% to 90% seen only once; the top ten take under 2%. The sample was PBMCs. These receptors originate from a woman younger than 35 in good health and CMV-seronegative.

Note on this clone: One end of the junction is discordant with germline, which a read error may explain. In the same sample, other DNA sequences code for this CDR3. This chain links TRBV2 with TRBJ1-2; weak D call: TRBD1 (6 bases). The CDR3 length is 14 residues. Germline-derived CDR1 and CDR2 are SNHLY and FYNNEI. This CDR3 is CASNAAGVVYGYTF. The CDR3 coding sequence is TGTGCCAGCAATGCCGCAGGGGTAGTCTATGGCTATACCTTC.

This chain connects TRBV27 to TRBJ2-7; TRBD1 agrees at 10 bases. Trimming removed 5 bases from V and 3 bases from J; junction bases left unmatched: 10. Germline V gives CDR1 MNHEY, CDR2 SMNVEV (reference sequence). The CDR3 is 16 residues long. CDR3 in amino acids: CASSPRSGQGDYEQYF. CDR3 DNA sequence: TGTGCCAGCAGTCCCCGTTCAGGACAGGGGGACTACGAGCAGTACTTC.

The chain recombines TRBV27 with TRBJ2-7; 9 nucleotides line up with TRBD1. Germline CDR1 and CDR2: MNHEY and SMNVEV (reference sequence). J was trimmed by 1 base and V by 6 bases; bases with no gene match: 7. The CDR3 runs to 15 residues. DNA for the CDR3: TGTGCCAGCAGATCCGGGACAGGGCCTTCCTACGAGCAGTACTTC. The encoded protein is CASRSGTGPSYEQYF.

V is TRBV9 and J is TRBJ1-1, with unresolved D. V lost 4 bases, J lost 2 bases, and 3 bases lay in between. This CDR3 comprises 11 residues. CDR1 SGDLS and CDR2 YYNGEE come from the germline V gene. DNA of the CDR3: TGTGCCAGCAGCTCTAACACTGAAGCTTTCTTT. Translation: CASSSNTEAFF.

This clone occurred once. The chain has TRBV7-8 and TRBJ1-2, with 7 bases identical to TRBD1. V gave up 5 bases and J gave up 0 bases; unmatched junction bases: 3. Per the germline V gene, CDR1 is SGHVS and CDR2 is FQNEAQ. This CDR3 is 14 amino acids long. The CDR3 DNA sequence: TGTGCCAGCAGCCCCGGGACAGCTAACTATGGCTACACCTTC. Amino acids: CASSPGTANYGYTF.

The CDR3: CASSPGGNTIYF. In DNA form, the CDR3 reads TGTGCCAGCAGTCCAGGGGGAAACACCATATATTTT. This sequence joins TRBV27 and TRBJ1-3; weak D call: TRBD1 (5 bases). The CDR3 sequence is 12 residues long. V lost 5 bases, J lost 4 bases, and 6 bases lay in between. Germline CDR1 and CDR2: MNHEY and SMNVEV (reference sequence).

V usage is TRBV5-4 and J usage is TRBJ2-7; D ambiguous. Trimming removed 4 bases at V and 2 bases at J, with 16 bases between. The germline CDR1 and CDR2 sequences are SGHNT and YYREEE (reference sequence). The CDR3 length is 15 residues. The CDR3 coding sequence is TGTGCCAGCAGCCCGGGTGGCAGAGTAACCTACGAGCAGTACTTC. It translates to CASSPGGRVTYEQYF.

This chain connects TRBV28 to TRBJ1-2, with D possibly being TRBD1 (6 bases). V shed 2 bases and J shed 5 bases, with 15 bases lying between them. Per the germline V gene, CDR1 is MDHEN and CDR2 is SYDVKM. The CDR3 has 15 residues. The chain's CDR3 is CASSLGGGERYGYTF. CDR3 sequence (DNA): TGTGCCAGCAGTTTAGGTGGGGGCGAAAGATATGGCTACACCTTC.

The V gene is TRBV28, the J gene TRBJ1-2, with TRBD1 identical over 8 bases. Unmatched junction bases numbered 12, after V lost 5 bases and J lost 4 bases. This CDR3 is built from 16 residues. Germline V gene data show CDR1 as MDHEN and CDR2 as SYDVKM. The CDR3 region is CASSQSPTGTGYGYTF. For the CDR3, the DNA is TGTGCCAGCAGTCAATCCCCAACAGGGACAGGCTATGGCTACACCTTC.

The V gene is TRBV4-3, the J gene TRBJ1-2; no reliable D call. V was trimmed by 0 bases and J by 3 bases, leaving 11 bases between them. Germline CDR1 reads LGHNA; CDR2 reads YSLEER. CDR3 size: 15 residues. In DNA form, the CDR3 reads TGCGCCAGCAGCCAAGATCTAGCCAGCTACTATGGCTACACCTTC. This codes for CASSQDLASYYGYTF.

V is TRBV11-3 and J is TRBJ2-3; TRBD1 matches 8 bases. The CDR3 has 16 residues. Germline loops: CDR1 SGHNT, CDR2 YENEEA. After removal of 4 bases from V and 2 bases from J, the junction contained 8 bases not matched to a gene. The CDR3 sequence: CASSSWTGTNTDTQYF. The CDR3 DNA sequence: TGTGCCAGCAGCTCGTGGACAGGGACAAACACAGATACGCAGTATTTT. The complete variable domain, with remaining parts taken from reference TRBV11-3 and TRBJ2-3, reads EAGVVQSPRYKIIEKKQPVAFWCNPISGHNTLYWYLQNLGQGPELLIRYENEEAVDDSQLPKDRFSAERLKGVDSTLKIQPAELGDSAVYLCASSSWTGTNTDTQYFGPGTRLTVL.

The rearrangement links TRBV30 to TRBJ1-6, with a possible D match to TRBD1 (5 bases). The V end lost 1 base, the J end lost 5 bases, and 6 bases lay between the germline ends. The CDR3 extends over 13 amino acids. The V gene's germline CDR1 is GTSNPN and CDR2 SVGIG (reference sequence). CDR3 coding DNA: TGTGCCTGGAGTGGACAGAATAATTCACCCCTCCACTTT. It encodes CAWSGQNNSPLHF.

This chain links TRBV30 with TRBJ1-5, with D possibly TRBD1 on 6 matching bases. CDR1 and CDR2 from the germline V gene are GTSNPN and SVGIG (reference sequence). Trimming cost V 0 bases and J 7 bases, with 13 bases left between them. This CDR3 is built from 14 residues. In nucleotides, the CDR3 is TGTGCCTGGAGTGTATCCAGGGGAGGGCAGCCCCAGCATTTT. This gives the protein CAWSVSRGGQPQHF.

The rearrangement uses TRBV7-6 and TRBJ2-4; D gene uncertain. The germline CDR1 and CDR2 sequences are SGHVS and FNYEAQ. The V and J ends lost 1 base and 8 bases respectively, with 12 bases between them. CDR3 size: 14 residues. The CDR3 DNA follows: TGTGCCAGCAGCTTAGTTCCTAAGCCGGACATTCAGTACTTC. It specifies CASSLVPKPDIQYF.

The CDR3 sequence: CASRPGGGLAGVYYEQYF. The DNA for the CDR3 is TGTGCCAGCCGCCCAGGGGGCGGGCTAGCGGGAGTATACTACGAGCAGTACTTC. The genes are TRBV5-6 and TRBJ2-7; TRBD2 aligns across 10 bases. CDR3 length: 18 residues. Trimming removed 7 bases from V and 3 bases from J; junction bases left unmatched: 19. CDR1 and CDR2 (germline): SGHDT, YYEEEE.

The chain carries TRBV6-6 and TRBJ1-2; the D is unclear. CDR1 MNHNY and CDR2 SVGAGI come from the germline V gene (reference sequence). V was trimmed by 6 bases and J by 4 bases, leaving 12 bases between them. The CDR3 sequence is 13 residues long. The CDR3 region is CASSSQSIYGYTF. In DNA, the CDR3 is TGTGCCAGCAGCTCACAGAGCATCTATGGCTACACCTTC.

The chain links TRBV6-5 to TRBJ1-6, with TRBD1 identical over 11 bases. CDR3 length: 16 residues. Germline trimming cut 4 bases from V and 9 bases from J; bases unmatched to any gene: 8. Germline V gene lookup returns CDR1 MNHEY and CDR2 SVGAGI. As DNA, the CDR3 is TGTGCCAGCAGTTCCGGGACAGGGGGACCCAGTTCACCCCTCCACTTT. This translates into CASSSGTGGPSSPLHF.

Comments on this clone: Germline and junction disagree at one end, which may indicate a read error. The genes are TRBV5-1 and TRBJ1-1; 9 nucleotides agree with TRBD1. The CDR3 spans 14 residues. In germline, CDR1 is SGHRS, CDR2 YFSETQ. The CDR3 spells CASSVPTQGAEAFF. For the CDR3, the DNA is TGCGCCAGCAGCGTCCCAACACAGGGGGCTGAGGCTTTCTTT.

The chain has TRBV4-1 and TRBJ2-7; TRBD1 matches 8 bases. The CDR3 extends over 16 amino acids. The trim removed 1 base at V and 3 bases at J, leaving 8 bases unmatched. CDR1 and CDR2 (germline): MGHRA, YSYEKL. In nucleotides, the CDR3 is TGCGCCAGCAGCCAAGCCCGGACAGGGTTTCTCTACGAGCAGTACTTC. Translated, it gives CASSQARTGFLYEQYF.

The V call is TRBV6-6, the J call TRBJ2-4; TRBD1 matches at 7 bases. Unmatched junction bases numbered 6, after V lost 6 bases and J lost 4 bases. The CDR3 is 14 amino acids. Germline-derived CDR1 and CDR2 are MNHNY and SVGAGI (reference sequence). The CDR3: CASSGDREKNIQYF. The CDR3 bases are TGTGCCAGCAGCGGAGACAGGGAGAAAAACATTCAGTACTTC.

V gene TRBV2 combines with J gene TRBJ2-7; 8 bases fit TRBD1. Germline trimming cut 5 bases from V and 3 bases from J; bases unmatched to any gene: 9. CDR1 and CDR2 from the germline V gene are SNHLY and FYNNEI. This CDR3 is 15 amino acids long. The CDR3 sequence is CASSPRGQEFYEQYF. Written as DNA, the CDR3 is TGTGCCAGCAGTCCTCGGGGACAGGAGTTCTACGAGCAGTACTTC.

This rearrangement joins TRBV5-1 to TRBJ2-4; D may be TRBD2 (6 bases). Looked up from germline, CDR1 is SGHRS and CDR2 is YFSETQ. V was pared by 1 base and J by 1 base, with 15 bases between. CDR3 length equals 17 residues. CDR3 sequence: CASSLFISGRAKNIQYF. The CDR3, as DNA: TGCGCCAGCAGCTTGTTTATTTCGGGGAGGGCCAAAAACATTCAGTACTTC.

This clone was seen only once. The chain uses TRBV6-1 and TRBJ2-1; 12 nucleotides line up with TRBD2. The germline CDR1 and CDR2 sequences are MNHNS and SASEGT. CDR3 length: 17 amino acids. V trimming: 4 bases; J trimming: 8 bases; junction bases outside the gene matches: 12. The CDR3 is CASSARRLAGDHYEQFF. DNA of the CDR3: TGTGCCAGCAGTGCTCGTCGACTAGCGGGGGACCATTATGAGCAGTTCTTC.

The chain carries TRBV11-2 and TRBJ1-1; a weak D match, TRBD1 (6 bases). The CDR3 spans 15 residues. The germline V gene has CDR1 SGHAT and CDR2 FQNNGV. V was pared by 5 bases and J by 1 base, with 14 bases between. This CDR3 is CASSPQRGTNTEAFF. CDR3 DNA: TGTGCCAGCAGCCCACAAAGGGGGACGAACACTGAAGCTTTCTTT.

The chain links TRBV2 to TRBJ2-7, with TRBD1 matching 9 bases. In germline, CDR1 is SNHLY, CDR2 FYNNEI. Losses at the gene ends were 4 bases for V and 6 bases for J; bases not matched to a gene: 4. The CDR3 consists of 13 residues. This chain's CDR3 is CASSAGQGSEQYF. CDR3 coding DNA: TGTGCCAGCAGTGCTGGACAGGGGAGCGAGCAGTACTTC.

The chain is built from TRBV5-1 and TRBJ1-2, with D maybe TRBD1 (5 bases). The CDR3 extends over 18 amino acids. Germline V gene data show CDR1 as SGHRS and CDR2 as YFSETQ. Deletions cut 8 bases from V and 1 base from J, with 27 bases between. The CDR3 sequence is CASTPRVGPAADNYGYTF. The DNA for the CDR3 is TGCGCCAGTACCCCCCGCGTGGGGCCCGCCGCGGATAACTATGGCTACACCTTC.